These 27 T cell receptor beta chains came from one sample sequenced in a study of blood T cell repertoires in COVID-19. TCRdb keeps only in-frame clones here, not all; method: immunoSEQ multiplex PCR. The table records roughly 280,000 clones, roughly 88% of them present only once. Sequencing input: peripheral blood. These receptors originate from a woman between 65 and 79 years old with acute or convalescent COVID-19.

CDR3 nucleotides: TGCGCCAGCAGCGACGCTAGAGTGACAGATACGCAGTATTTT. It specifies CASSDARVTDTQYF. The chain has TRBV5-1 and TRBJ2-3; D gene uncertain. CDR1 SGHRS and CDR2 YFSETQ come from the germline V gene. CDR3 length: 14 amino acids. Trimming took off 4 bases at V and 3 bases at J, with 12 bases between the two ends.

The chain joins TRBV15 to TRBJ1-6; D perhaps matches TRBD1 (5 bases). Germline V lookup: CDR1 LNHNV, CDR2 YYDKDF (reference sequence). V shed 3 bases and J shed 4 bases, with 13 bases lying between them. This CDR3 is 16 amino acids long. The CDR3 DNA reads TGTGCCACCAGCAGCGGCGGGGGGGGGTATAATTCACCCCTCCACTTT. Protein product: CATSSGGGGYNSPLHF.

The genes are TRBV3-1 (or the pseudogene TRBV3-2) and TRBJ1-2; 7 positions agree with TRBD1. The CDR3 is 12 residues long. J was trimmed by 4 bases and V by 4 bases; bases with no gene match: 0. Germline CDR1 LGHDT, CDR2 YNNKEL (reference sequence). The CDR3 region has the DNA TGTGCCAGCAGCCGGGACAGCTATGGCTACACCTTC. It is translated as CASSRDSYGYTF.

V usage is TRBV29-1 and J usage is TRBJ2-1; 8 nucleotides align to TRBD2. J lost 9 bases, V lost 3 bases, and 10 bases had no gene match. Germline CDR1 is SQVTM and CDR2 is ANQGSEA. CDR3 length equals 14 residues. CDR3 sequence (DNA): TGCAGCGTTGACGGGGGACTAGTGACTGGTGAGCAGTTCTTC. This encodes CSVDGGLVTGEQFF.

V gene TRBV19 combines with J gene TRBJ1-5; D gene ambiguous. The CDR3 consists of 16 residues. Germline V lookup: CDR1 LNHDA, CDR2 SQIVND (reference sequence). V was trimmed by 5 bases and J by 3 bases, leaving 17 bases between them. The CDR3 is CASSELWGAFNQPQHF. The CDR3 DNA reads as TGTGCCAGTAGTGAGTTATGGGGAGCTTTCAATCAGCCCCAGCATTTT.

The CDR3 DNA reads TGTGCCAGCAGTCAGACTAGGAGCTCCTACAATGAGCAGTTCTTC. Its translation: CASSQTRSSYNEQFF. The chain employs TRBV6-6 and TRBJ2-1; tentative D call: TRBD2 (6 bases). This CDR3 has 15 amino acids. V gave up 5 bases and J gave up 0 bases, with 11 bases separating them. CDR1 MNHNY and CDR2 SVGAGI come from the germline V gene (reference sequence).

V usage is TRBV6-6 and J usage is TRBJ2-7; no firm D call. The germline V gene has CDR1 MNHNY and CDR2 SVGAGI (reference sequence). V lost 2 bases, J lost 1 base, and 6 bases lay in between. CDR3 size: 13 residues. The CDR3 coding sequence is TGTGCCAGCAGTTACCGCCAGTCCTACGAGCAGTACTTC. It specifies CASSYRQSYEQYF.

The rearrangement uses TRBV30 and TRBJ2-7, with no clear D. The CDR3 runs 12 residues. V was trimmed by 2 bases and J by 0 bases, leaving 5 bases between them. CDR1 and CDR2 (germline): GTSNPN, SVGIG (reference sequence). The CDR3 coding sequence is TGTGCCTGGAGTCCCAACTCCTACGAGCAGTACTTC. It translates to CAWSPNSYEQYF.

The CDR3 loop is CASSSRAGMQETQYF. The DNA for the CDR3 is TGTGCCAGCAGCTCCCGAGCGGGGATGCAAGAGACCCAGTACTTC. The chain combines TRBV7-2 with TRBJ2-5; 7 bases are a match to TRBD2. CDR1 and CDR2 from the germline V gene are SGHTA and FQGNSA. The CDR3 sequence is 15 residues long. After removal of 4 bases from V and 2 bases from J, the junction contained 7 bases not matched to a gene.

The gene calls are TRBV7-9 and TRBJ1-5; D is uncertain. Germline V gives CDR1 SEHNR, CDR2 FQNEAQ (reference sequence). V was shortened by 1 base and J by 3 bases, with 4 bases between the two germline ends. CDR3 size: 13 residues. CDR3 loop: CASSLGPNQPQHF. CDR3 nucleotide sequence: TGTGCCAGCAGCTTAGGGCCCAATCAGCCCCAGCATTTT.

This clone was observed a single time. The CDR3 bases are TGCGCCAGCAGCTTCAACCCGGGACAGGGTTACAACGAGCAGTACTTC. Protein sequence: CASSFNPGQGYNEQYF. The chain is built from TRBV5-1 and TRBJ2-7, with 9 bases aligning to TRBD1. The trim removed 2 bases at V and 5 bases at J, leaving 11 bases unmatched. The CDR3 has 16 residues. CDR1 and CDR2 (germline): SGHRS, YFSETQ.

The rearrangement links TRBV2 to TRBJ1-1; D not certain. Germline V gene lookup returns CDR1 SNHLY and CDR2 FYNNEI. The CDR3 has 14 residues. Trimming removed 6 bases at V and 0 bases at J, with 11 bases between. The CDR3 loop reads CASSPDWVNTEAFF. Here the CDR3 DNA reads TGTGCCAGCAGCCCGGACTGGGTGAACACTGAAGCTTTCTTT.

The chain carries TRBV18 and TRBJ2-1; 8 nucleotides match TRBD1. Per the germline V gene, CDR1 is KGHSH and CDR2 is LQKENI. V lost 6 bases to trimming and J lost 4 bases; unmatched junction nucleotides: 5. This CDR3 region has 14 residues. Here the CDR3 DNA reads TGTGCCAGCTCTGGACAGGGAGGATACAATGAGCAGTTCTTC. Translation gives CASSGQGGYNEQFF.

This clone turned up a few times. The chain's CDR3 is CASNPGLAGNEQFF. In DNA form, the CDR3 reads TGTGCCAGCAACCCCGGACTAGCTGGAAATGAGCAGTTCTTC. The chain employs TRBV7-2 and TRBJ2-1; 8 bases map to TRBD2. Germline-derived CDR1 and CDR2 are SGHTA and FQGNSA. This CDR3 spans 14 amino acids. The V gene end was trimmed by 7 bases and the J gene end by 7 bases; junction bases not matched to a gene: 9.

The rearrangement links TRBV6-5 to TRBJ1-3, with D unclear. The V and J ends lost 8 bases and 0 bases respectively, with 14 bases between them. CDR3 length: 15 residues. CDR1 and CDR2 (germline): MNHEY, SVGAGI. CDR3 bases: TGTGCCAGCCGCCGGGAACGGAGCTCTGGAAACACCATATATTTT. It encodes CASRRERSSGNTIYF.

The chain combines TRBV13 with TRBJ2-3; 7 bases map to TRBD2. The germline V gene has CDR1 PRHDT and CDR2 FYEKMQ (reference sequence). There are 15 residues in the CDR3. Trimming took 0 bases from V and 5 from J; bases not matched to a gene: 5. The DNA for the CDR3 is TGTGCCAGCAGCTTAGGCGGGGGGTCAAGAGATACGCAGTATTTT. It specifies CASSLGGGSRDTQYF.

The chain links TRBV7-9 to TRBJ1-2; tentative D call: TRBD1 (6 bases). Trimming took 1 base from V and 8 from J, leaving 11 bases between them. Looked up from germline, CDR1 is SEHNR and CDR2 is FQNEAQ (reference sequence). The CDR3 totals 13 residues. The CDR3 protein is CASSLGQGRGYTF. The CDR3 DNA follows: TGTGCCAGCAGCTTAGGGCAGGGGAGAGGCTACACCTTC.

This clone was found once. The chain joins TRBV27 to TRBJ2-7, with a tentative D call TRBD1 (6 bases). This CDR3 is 12 amino acids long. Germline values: CDR1 MNHEY, CDR2 SMNVEV (reference sequence). V was shortened by 3 bases and J by 6 bases, with 9 bases between the two germline ends. The CDR3 DNA follows: TGTGCCAGCAGTTTCGTAGGGGGCGAGCAGTACTTC. It encodes CASSFVGGEQYF.

V and J are TRBV7-9 and TRBJ1-2; D might be TRBD1 (6 bases). Germline V gene lookup returns CDR1 SEHNR and CDR2 FQNEAQ (reference sequence). V was cut by 4 bases and J by 7 bases, with 13 bases left in between. The CDR3 runs 13 residues. CDR3 bases: TGTGCCAGCAGCTCCTTAAACAGGGCTGGCTACACCTTC. Translated, it gives CASSSLNRAGYTF.

A single count supports this clone. V and J are TRBV5-1 and TRBJ2-7; possibly TRBD1 for D (5 bases). Trimming pared 4 bases from V and 1 base from J, leaving 12 bases between. Germline V lookup: CDR1 SGHRS, CDR2 YFSETQ. This CDR3 spans 14 amino acids. CDR3 bases: TGCGCCAGCAGCCCCGACAGCTGGTCCTACGAGCAGTACTTC. This gives the protein CASSPDSWSYEQYF.

The V call is TRBV15, the J call TRBJ2-1; 7 nucleotides line up with TRBD1. This CDR3 comprises 15 residues. Germline trimming cut 5 bases from V and 6 bases from J; bases unmatched to any gene: 10. Per the germline V gene, CDR1 is LNHNV and CDR2 is YYDKDF (reference sequence). Written as DNA, the CDR3 is TGTGCCACCAGCCTTGACAGGGTCGGGGTCAATGAGCAGTTCTTC. Its protein product is CATSLDRVGVNEQFF.

For the CDR3, the DNA is TGTGCCAGCTCCACGGTCGCCGGGACAGGGAACACTGAAGCTTTCTTT. Encoded protein: CASSTVAGTGNTEAFF. The chain has TRBV18 and TRBJ1-1; 8 nucleotides align to TRBD1. V dropped 6 bases and J dropped 1; count of bases not matched to a gene: 10. Per germline, CDR1 KGHSH and CDR2 LQKENI. CDR3 size: 16 residues. Variable domain in full (rest from reference TRBV18 and TRBJ1-1): NAGVMQNPRHLVRRRGQEARLRCSPMKGHSHVYWYRQLPEEGLKFMVYLQKENIIDESGMPKERFSAEFPKEGPSILRIQQVVRGDSAAYFCASSTVAGTGNTEAFFGQGTRLTVV.

The rearrangement links TRBV6-6 to TRBJ1-1; D may be TRBD1 (5 bases). The V end was cut by 6 bases, the J end by 7 bases, with 18 bases between. CDR1 and CDR2 (germline): MNHNY, SVGAGI (reference sequence). This CDR3 spans 14 amino acids. The CDR3, as DNA: TGTGCCAGCAGCCCCCGTGGAGGGGAATTTGAAGCTTTCTTT. It encodes CASSPRGGEFEAFF.

The sample holds one count of this clone. The genes are TRBV27 and TRBJ2-3; TRBD1 aligns across 7 bases. The ends lost 8 bases at V and 4 bases at J; junction bases unmatched: 9. The CDR3 loop spans 14 amino acids. Germline assignment: CDR1 MNHEY and CDR2 SMNVEV (reference sequence). CDR3 amino acids: CASGGQEYADTQYF. CDR3 nucleotides: TGTGCCAGCGGTGGACAGGAATATGCAGATACGCAGTATTTT.

This chain joins TRBV4-2 and TRBJ1-4, with D uncertain. V lost 2 bases and J lost 2, with 15 bases in between. Germline V lookup: CDR1 LGHNA, CDR2 YNFKEQ. This CDR3 is built from 17 residues. The chain's CDR3 is CASSQLVSRRTNEKLFF. The CDR3 DNA follows: TGTGCCAGCAGCCAACTAGTTTCCCGGAGGACTAATGAAAAACTGTTTTTT.

This sequence joins TRBV5-1 and TRBJ1-5; no clear D gene. V lost 0 bases and J 1 base, leaving 11 bases between the germline ends. In germline, CDR1 is SGHRS, CDR2 YFSETQ. The CDR3 contains 16 residues. This CDR3 is CASSLAFGESNQPQHF. In nucleotides, the CDR3 is TGCGCCAGCAGCTTGGCCTTCGGGGAGAGCAATCAGCCCCAGCATTTT. The variable domain in full, completed from reference TRBV5-1 and TRBJ1-5, reads KAGVTQTPRYLIKTRGQQVTLSCSPISGHRSVSWYQQTPGQGLQFLFEYFSETQRNKGNFPGRFSGRQFSNSRSEMNVSTLELGDSALYLCASSLAFGESNQPQHFGDGTRLSIL.

With respect to this clone: The sample contains more than one DNA sequence encoding this CDR3. The V call is TRBV3-1 (or the pseudogene TRBV3-2), the J call TRBJ1-1, with D possibly being TRBD1 (5 bases). V lost 1 base and J 5 bases, leaving 11 bases between the germline ends. Germline-derived CDR1 and CDR2 are LGHDT and YNNKEL (reference sequence). The CDR3 has 14 amino acids. CDR3 nucleotide sequence: TGTGCCAGCAGCCAAGTTGGGGGGGGGACTGAAGCTTTCTTT. Protein sequence: CASSQVGGGTEAFF.